This record concerns one T cell receptor (beta chain) sequence. The CDR3 contains 15 residues. Trimming took off 3 bases at V and 5 bases at J, with 14 bases between the two ends. TCRdb fed the 5' RACE reads into MiXCR, producing one record per CDR3 protein. The profile shows around 58,000 distinct CDR3 sequences, less than 5.5% of them singletons. The data stem from a study of early T cells in non-severe SARS-CoV-2 infection. The chain joins TRBV12-3 or TRBV12-4 to TRBJ1-5, with no clear D. Sequences were obtained from whole blood. The source is an adult who was a healthcare worker with PCR-confirmed SARS-CoV-2 infection or an uninfected control (not recorded which). The CDR3 spells CASSFGRRLYQPQHF. As DNA, the CDR3 is TGTGCCAGCAGTTTCGGCCGCAGACTATATCAGCCCCAGCATTTT.